This T cell receptor (beta chain) is from a study of glioma-infiltrating T cells after dendritic cell vaccination. TCRdb's table, derived via immunoSEQ multiplex PCR, lists solely in-frame clones and lacks some. Here the sample spans 55,000 to 75,000 clones, about 80% being singletons. The CDR3 length is 13 residues. The V and J ends lost 2 bases and 9 bases respectively, with 13 bases between them. From germline, CDR1 is SGHDN and CDR2 FVKESK. This sample's time point: after dendritic cell vaccination, including at tumor progression/relapse. All glioblastoma patients lacked an isocitrate dehydrogenase mutation. Blood PBMC samples: pre-vaccination, two weeks post third vaccination, and at tumor progression.

The chain uses TRBV14 and TRBJ2-5; no firm D call. Sequencing was performed on blood, taken after dendritic cell vaccination. This clonotype was obtained from a human donor with glioblastoma. The CDR3, as DNA: TGTGCCAGCAGCCAATTCGGAAGGAGTCCCCAGTACTTC. This encodes CASSQFGRSPQYF.